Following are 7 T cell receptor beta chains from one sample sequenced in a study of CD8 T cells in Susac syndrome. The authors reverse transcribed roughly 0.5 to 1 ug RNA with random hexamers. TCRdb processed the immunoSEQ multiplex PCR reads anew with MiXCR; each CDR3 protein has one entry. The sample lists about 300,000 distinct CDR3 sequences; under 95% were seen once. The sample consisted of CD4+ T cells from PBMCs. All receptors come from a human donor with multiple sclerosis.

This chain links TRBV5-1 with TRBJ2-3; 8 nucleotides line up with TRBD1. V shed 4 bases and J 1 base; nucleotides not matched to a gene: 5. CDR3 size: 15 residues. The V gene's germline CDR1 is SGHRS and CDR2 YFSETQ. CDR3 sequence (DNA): TGCGCCAGCAGCAAACCGACAGGGGGCACAGATACGCAGTATTTT. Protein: CASSKPTGGTDTQYF.

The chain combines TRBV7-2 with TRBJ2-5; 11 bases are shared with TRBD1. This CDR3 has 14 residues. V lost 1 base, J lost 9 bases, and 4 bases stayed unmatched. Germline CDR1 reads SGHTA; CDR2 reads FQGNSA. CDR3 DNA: TGTGCCAGCAGCTTAGGGGGACAGGGGGTGGCCCAGTACTTC. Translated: CASSLGGQGVAQYF.

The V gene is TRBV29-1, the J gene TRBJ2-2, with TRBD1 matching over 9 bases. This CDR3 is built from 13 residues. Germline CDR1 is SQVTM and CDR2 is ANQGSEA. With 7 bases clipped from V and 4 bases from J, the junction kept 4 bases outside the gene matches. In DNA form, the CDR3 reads TGCAGCGCATCGACAGGGGGCACCGGGGAGCTGTTTTTT. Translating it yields CSASTGGTGELFF.

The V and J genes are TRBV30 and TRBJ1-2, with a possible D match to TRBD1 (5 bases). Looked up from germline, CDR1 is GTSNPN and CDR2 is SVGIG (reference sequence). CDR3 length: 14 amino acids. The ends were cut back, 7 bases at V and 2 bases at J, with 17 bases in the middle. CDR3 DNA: TGTGCCTCCCAAAGGGGCTCAACCAACTATGGCTACACCTTC. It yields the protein CASQRGSTNYGYTF.

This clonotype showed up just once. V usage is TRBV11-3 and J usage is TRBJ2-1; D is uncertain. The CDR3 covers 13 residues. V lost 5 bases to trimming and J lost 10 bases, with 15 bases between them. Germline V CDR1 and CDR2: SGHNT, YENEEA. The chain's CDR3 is CASSLENDGEQFF. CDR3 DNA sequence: TGTGCCAGCAGCCTGGAAAACGACGGGGAGCAGTTCTTC.

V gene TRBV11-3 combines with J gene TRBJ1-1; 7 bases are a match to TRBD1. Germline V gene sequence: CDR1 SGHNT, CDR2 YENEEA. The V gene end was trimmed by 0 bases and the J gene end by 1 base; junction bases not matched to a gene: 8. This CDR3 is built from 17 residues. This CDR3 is CASSLEGVGTENTEAFF. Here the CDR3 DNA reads TGTGCCAGCAGCTTAGAAGGGGTCGGGACAGAGAACACTGAAGCTTTCTTT.

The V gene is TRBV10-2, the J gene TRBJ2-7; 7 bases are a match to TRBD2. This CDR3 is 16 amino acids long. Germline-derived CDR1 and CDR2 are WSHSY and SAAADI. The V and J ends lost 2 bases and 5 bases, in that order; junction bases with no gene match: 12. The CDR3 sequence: CASSENPGGPPNEQYF. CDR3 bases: TGCGCCAGCAGTGAGAATCCGGGGGGACCTCCTAACGAGCAGTACTTC.